This entry concerns a single TCR beta chain. What it binds is not known. The data originate from a study of cytomegalovirus exposure and HLA in healthy donors. It was healthy bone marrow donors who served as donors. With 60 Vbeta and 13 Jbeta primers, the PCR was carried out. Clones were read by immunoSEQ multiplex PCR, and TCRdb kept only the in-frame ones, dropping some. Found here are 150,000 to 200,000 clones, almost 85% of them singletons; the top ten hold more than 0.5%. The CDR3 is made up of 18 amino acids. Germline CDR1 SGHNT, CDR2 YYREEE (reference sequence). V gave up 4 bases and J gave up 0 bases; unmatched junction bases: 9. General study results and limits: Later work found that TCR association rates differed between HLA loci; DRB1 had the most and HLA-C the fewest. More clonal expansion characterized HLA-associated TCR beta chains than equally common others in a later analysis.

Sequences were obtained from PBMCs. The chain employs TRBV5-4 and TRBJ2-7; 14 nucleotides line up with TRBD2. The TCR originated in a woman in her fifties or sixties in good health and CMV-seronegative. CDR3 sequence reads: CASSQGGLAGGSSYEQYF. In DNA, the CDR3 is TGTGCCAGCAGCCAAGGAGGACTAGCGGGGGGAAGCTCCTACGAGCAGTACTTC. Looking up the rest from reference TRBV5-4 and TRBJ2-7 gives the full variable domain: ETGVTQSPTHLIKTRGQQVTLRCSSQSGHNTVSWYQQALGQGPQFIFQYYREEENGRGNFPPRFSGLQFPNYSSELNVNALELDDSALYLCASSQGGLAGGSSYEQYFGPGTRLTVT.